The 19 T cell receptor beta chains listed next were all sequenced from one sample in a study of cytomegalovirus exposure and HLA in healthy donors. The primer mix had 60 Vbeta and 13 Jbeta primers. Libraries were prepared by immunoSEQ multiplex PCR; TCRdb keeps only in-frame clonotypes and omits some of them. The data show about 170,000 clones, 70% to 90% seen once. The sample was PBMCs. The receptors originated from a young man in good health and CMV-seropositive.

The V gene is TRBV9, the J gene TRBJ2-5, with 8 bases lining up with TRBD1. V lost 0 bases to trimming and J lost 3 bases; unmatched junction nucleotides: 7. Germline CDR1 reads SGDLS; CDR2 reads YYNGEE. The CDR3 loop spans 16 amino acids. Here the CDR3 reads CASSVAGGDYKETQYF. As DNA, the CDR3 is TGTGCCAGCAGCGTAGCAGGGGGCGATTATAAAGAGACCCAGTACTTC.

The CDR3 nucleotides are TGCGCCAGCAGCCAAGACCATTACAATGAGCAGTTCTTC. It translates to CASSQDHYNEQFF. The chain employs TRBV4-3 and TRBJ2-1, with unresolved D. CDR3 length: 13 residues. V dropped 0 bases and J dropped 4 bases, with 4 bases sitting between them. The germline CDR1 and CDR2 sequences are LGHNA and YSLEER.

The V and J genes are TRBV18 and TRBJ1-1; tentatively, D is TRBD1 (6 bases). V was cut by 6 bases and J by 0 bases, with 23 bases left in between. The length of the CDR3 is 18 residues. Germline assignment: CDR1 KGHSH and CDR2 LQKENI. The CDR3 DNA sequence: TGTGCCAGCTCCGATTCTTTGTCGGGGGGGCTCATGAACACTGAAGCTTTCTTT. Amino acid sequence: CASSDSLSGGLMNTEAFF.

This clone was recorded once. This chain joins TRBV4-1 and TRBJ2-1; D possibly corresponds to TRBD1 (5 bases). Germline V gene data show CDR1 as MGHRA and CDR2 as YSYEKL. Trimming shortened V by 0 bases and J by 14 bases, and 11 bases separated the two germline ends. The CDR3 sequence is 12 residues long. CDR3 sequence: CASSQEGVTEFF. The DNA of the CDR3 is TGCGCCAGCAGCCAAGAAGGAGTGACAGAGTTCTTC.

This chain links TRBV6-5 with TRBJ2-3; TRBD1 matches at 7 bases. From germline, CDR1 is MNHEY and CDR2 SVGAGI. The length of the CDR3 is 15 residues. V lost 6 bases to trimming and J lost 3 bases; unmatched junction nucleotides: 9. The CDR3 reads CASSRQGGETDTQYF. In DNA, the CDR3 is TGTGCCAGCAGCCGACAGGGTGGTGAGACAGATACGCAGTATTTT.

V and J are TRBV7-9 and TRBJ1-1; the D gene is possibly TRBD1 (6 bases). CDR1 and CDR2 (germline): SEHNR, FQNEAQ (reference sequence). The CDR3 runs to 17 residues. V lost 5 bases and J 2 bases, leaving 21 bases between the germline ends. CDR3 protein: CASSENRAIRGNTEAFF. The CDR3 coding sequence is TGTGCCAGCAGCGAAAACAGGGCCATCAGGGGCAACACTGAAGCTTTCTTT.

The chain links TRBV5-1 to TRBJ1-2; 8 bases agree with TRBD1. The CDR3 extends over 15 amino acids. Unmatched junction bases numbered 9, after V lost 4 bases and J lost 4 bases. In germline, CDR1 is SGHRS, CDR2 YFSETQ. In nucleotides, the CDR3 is TGCGCCAGCAGCGCTGGGGACAGGCCCGTCTATGGCTACACCTTC. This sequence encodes CASSAGDRPVYGYTF.

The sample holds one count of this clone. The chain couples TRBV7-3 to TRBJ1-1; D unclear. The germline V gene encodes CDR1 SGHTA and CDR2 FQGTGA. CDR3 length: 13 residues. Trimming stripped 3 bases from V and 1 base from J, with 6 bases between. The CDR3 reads CASSFTQNTEAFF. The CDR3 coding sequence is TGTGCCAGCAGCTTCACTCAGAACACTGAAGCTTTCTTT.

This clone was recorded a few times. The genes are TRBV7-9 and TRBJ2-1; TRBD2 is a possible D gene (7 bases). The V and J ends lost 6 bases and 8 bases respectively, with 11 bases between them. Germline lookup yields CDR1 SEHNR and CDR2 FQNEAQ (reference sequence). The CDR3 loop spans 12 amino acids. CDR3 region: CASRGRGDEQFF. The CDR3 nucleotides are TGTGCCAGCAGGGGGAGGGGGGATGAGCAGTTCTTC.

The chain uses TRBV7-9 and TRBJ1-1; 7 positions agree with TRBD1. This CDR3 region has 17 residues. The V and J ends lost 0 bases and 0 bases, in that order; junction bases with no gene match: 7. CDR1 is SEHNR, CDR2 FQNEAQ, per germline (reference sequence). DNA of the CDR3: TGTGCCAGCAGCTTAGCGTTAGGGGGCGTCGTGAACACTGAAGCTTTCTTT. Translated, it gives CASSLALGGVVNTEAFF.

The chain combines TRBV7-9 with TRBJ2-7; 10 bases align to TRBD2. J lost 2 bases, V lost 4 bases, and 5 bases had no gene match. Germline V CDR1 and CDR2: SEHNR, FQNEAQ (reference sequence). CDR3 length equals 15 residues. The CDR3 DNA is TGTGCCAGCAGCTCAAGGACTAGCGGAGCCTACGAGCAGTACTTC. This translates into CASSSRTSGAYEQYF. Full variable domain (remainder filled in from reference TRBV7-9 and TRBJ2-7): DTGVSQNPRHKITKRGQNVTFRCDPISEHNRLYWYRQTLGQGPEFLTYFQNEAQLEKSRLLSDRFSAERPKGSFSTLEIQRTEQGDSAMYLCASSSRTSGAYEQYFGPGTRLTVT.

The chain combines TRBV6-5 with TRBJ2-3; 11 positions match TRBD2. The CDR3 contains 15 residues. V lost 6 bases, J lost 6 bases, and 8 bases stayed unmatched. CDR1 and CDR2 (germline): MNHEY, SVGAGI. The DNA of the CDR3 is TGTGCCAGCAGGCTAGCGGGGGGTAAAAGGGATACGCAGTATTTT. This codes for CASRLAGGKRDTQYF.

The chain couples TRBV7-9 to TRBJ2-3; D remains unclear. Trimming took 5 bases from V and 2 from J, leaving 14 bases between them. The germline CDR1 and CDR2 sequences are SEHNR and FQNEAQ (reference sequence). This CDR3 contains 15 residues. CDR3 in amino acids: CASSLIDWYTDTQYF. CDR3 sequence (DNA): TGTGCCAGCAGCCTAATTGATTGGTACACAGATACGCAGTATTTT.

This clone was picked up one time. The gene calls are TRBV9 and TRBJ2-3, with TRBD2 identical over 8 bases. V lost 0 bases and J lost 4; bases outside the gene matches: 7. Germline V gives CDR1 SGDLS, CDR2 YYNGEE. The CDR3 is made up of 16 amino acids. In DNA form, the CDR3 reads TGTGCCAGCAGCGTAGCCTTGGCGGGAGGATCAGATACGCAGTATTTT. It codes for CASSVALAGGSDTQYF.

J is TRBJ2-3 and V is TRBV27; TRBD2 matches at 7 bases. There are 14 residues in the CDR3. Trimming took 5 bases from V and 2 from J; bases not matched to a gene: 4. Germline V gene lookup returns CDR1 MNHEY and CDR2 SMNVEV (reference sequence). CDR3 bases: TGTGCCAGCAGTCCTAGCGGACTCACAGATACGCAGTATTTT. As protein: CASSPSGLTDTQYF.

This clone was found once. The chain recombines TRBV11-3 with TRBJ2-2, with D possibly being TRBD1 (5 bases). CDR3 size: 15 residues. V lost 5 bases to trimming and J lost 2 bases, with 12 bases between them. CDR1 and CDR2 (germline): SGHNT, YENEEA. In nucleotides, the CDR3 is TGTGCCAGCAGCCACGGACACGGAAACACCGGGGAGCTGTTTTTT. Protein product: CASSHGHGNTGELFF.

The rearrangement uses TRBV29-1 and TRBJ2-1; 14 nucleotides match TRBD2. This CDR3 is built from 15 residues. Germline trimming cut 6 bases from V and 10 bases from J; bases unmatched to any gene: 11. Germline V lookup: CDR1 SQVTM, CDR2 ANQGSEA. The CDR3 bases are TGCAGCGTCGCCGAGGGACTAGCGGGAGCAGGCGAGCAGTTCTTC. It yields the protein CSVAEGLAGAGEQFF.

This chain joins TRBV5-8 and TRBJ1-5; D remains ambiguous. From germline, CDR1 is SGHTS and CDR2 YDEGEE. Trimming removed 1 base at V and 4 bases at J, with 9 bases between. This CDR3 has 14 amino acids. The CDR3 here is CASSLFRVNQPQHF. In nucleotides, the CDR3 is TGTGCCAGCAGCTTGTTCCGAGTAAATCAGCCCCAGCATTTT.

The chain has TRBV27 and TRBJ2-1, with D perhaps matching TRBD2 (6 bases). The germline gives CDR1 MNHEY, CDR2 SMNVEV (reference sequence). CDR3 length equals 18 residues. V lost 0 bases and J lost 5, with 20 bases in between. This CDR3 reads CASSLSFFPGVSHNEQFF. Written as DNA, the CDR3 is TGTGCCAGCAGTTTATCGTTCTTTCCGGGAGTGTCCCACAATGAGCAGTTCTTC.